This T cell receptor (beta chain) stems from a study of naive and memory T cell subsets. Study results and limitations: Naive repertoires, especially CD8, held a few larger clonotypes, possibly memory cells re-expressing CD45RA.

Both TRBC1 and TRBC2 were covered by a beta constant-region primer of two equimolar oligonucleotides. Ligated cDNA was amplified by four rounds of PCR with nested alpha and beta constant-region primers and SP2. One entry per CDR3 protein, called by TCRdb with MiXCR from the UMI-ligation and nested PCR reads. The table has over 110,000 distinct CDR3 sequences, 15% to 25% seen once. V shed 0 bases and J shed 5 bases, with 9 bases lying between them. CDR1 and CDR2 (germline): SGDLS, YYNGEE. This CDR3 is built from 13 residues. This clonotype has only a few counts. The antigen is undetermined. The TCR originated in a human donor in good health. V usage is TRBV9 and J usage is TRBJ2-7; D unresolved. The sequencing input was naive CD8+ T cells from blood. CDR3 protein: CASSVGWSDEQYF. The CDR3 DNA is TGTGCCAGCAGCGTAGGGTGGTCGGACGAGCAGTACTTC.